This TCR beta chain stems from a study of technical replicates of blood from four donors (TCRdb year 2017). Libraries came from the immunoSEQ multiplex PCR assay. Drawn from immuneACCESS, this table holds only the in-frame rearrangements with V and J called that TCRdb kept. Clones are partly lost; checked studies trace under half to an unresolved V gene and leave the rest unexplained. This sample gives 55,000 to 80,000 clones in total; about nine tenths of them show up just once. 4% to 5.5% of the sample is taken by the ten largest. Including the terminal cysteine and phenylalanine, the CDR3 comprises 19 residues. Only the CDR3 region is kept as DNA, spanning 57 bases read in frame from base 1. Comments on this clone: Its antigen specificity is not known. No quality values exist for individual bases; no much larger clone is one base distant.

Recombination linked TRBV21-1 to TRBJ1-5; whether TRBD1, the table's D call, matches the DNA was not checked. TRBV21-1 is marked as a pseudogene. This sequence was found in a human donor in good health. Some clones in this sample may be carry-over from other donors' samples. The sequenced material came from PBMCs. The CDR3 in this case is CASSTGGGRDTYSNQPQHF. The DNA reads as follows: TGTGCCAGCAGCACAGGAGGAGGCAGGGACACCTATAGCAATCAGCCCCAGCATTTT.